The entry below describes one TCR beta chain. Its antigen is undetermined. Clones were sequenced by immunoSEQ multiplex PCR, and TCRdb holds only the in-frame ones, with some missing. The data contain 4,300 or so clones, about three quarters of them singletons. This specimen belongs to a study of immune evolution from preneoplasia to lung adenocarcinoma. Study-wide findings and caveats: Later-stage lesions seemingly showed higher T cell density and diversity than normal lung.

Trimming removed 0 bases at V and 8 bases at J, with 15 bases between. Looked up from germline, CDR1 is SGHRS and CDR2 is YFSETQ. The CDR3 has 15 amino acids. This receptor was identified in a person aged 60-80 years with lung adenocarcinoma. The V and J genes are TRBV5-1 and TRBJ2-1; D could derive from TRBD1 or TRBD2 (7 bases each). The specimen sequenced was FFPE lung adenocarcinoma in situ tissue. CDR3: CASSLGAGQWDEQFF. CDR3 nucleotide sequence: TGCGCCAGCAGCTTGGGAGCGGGACAGTGGGATGAGCAGTTCTTC.